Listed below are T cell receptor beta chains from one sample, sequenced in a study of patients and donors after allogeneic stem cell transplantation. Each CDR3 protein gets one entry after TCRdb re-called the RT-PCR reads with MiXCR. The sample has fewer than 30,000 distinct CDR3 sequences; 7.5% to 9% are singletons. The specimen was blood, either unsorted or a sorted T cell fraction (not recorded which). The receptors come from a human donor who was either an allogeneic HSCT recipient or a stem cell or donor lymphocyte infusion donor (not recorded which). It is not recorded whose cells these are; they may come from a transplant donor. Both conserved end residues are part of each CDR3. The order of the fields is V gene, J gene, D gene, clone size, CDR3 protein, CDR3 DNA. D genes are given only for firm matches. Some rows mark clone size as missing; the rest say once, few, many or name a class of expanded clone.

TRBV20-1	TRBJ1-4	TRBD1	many	CSAKQGASNEKLFF	TGCAGTGCTAAACAGGGGGCATCTAATGAAAAACTGTTTTTT
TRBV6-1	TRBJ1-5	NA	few	CASSRSGAFPYQPQHF	TGTGCCAGCAGCCGCTCGGGGGCTTTCCCCTATCAGCCCCAGCATTTT
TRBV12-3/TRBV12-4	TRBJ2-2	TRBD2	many	CASTIAGNSGELFF	TGTGCCAGCACGATAGCGGGGAACTCCGGGGAGCTGTTTTTT
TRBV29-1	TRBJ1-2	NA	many	CSVRTADPYGYTF	TGCAGCGTCCGGACAGCGGATCCCTATGGCTACACCTTC
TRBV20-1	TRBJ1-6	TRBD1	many	CSARGDGTAPNSPLHF	TGCAGTGCTAGAGGGGATGGGACAGCACCTAATTCACCCCTCCACTTT
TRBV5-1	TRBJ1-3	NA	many	CASSLALVAGGDTIYF	TGCGCCAGCAGCTTGGCACTGGTAGCCGGAGGGGACACCATATATTTT
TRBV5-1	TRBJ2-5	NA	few	CASSALARGTGGTQYF	TGCGCCAGCAGCGCGCTAGCCCGGGGGACCGGGGGGACCCAGTACTTC
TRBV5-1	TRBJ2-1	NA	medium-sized	CASSLEGGGGAGNEQFF	TGCGCCAGCAGCTTGGAGGGTGGAGGGGGAGCAGGCAATGAGCAGTTCTTC
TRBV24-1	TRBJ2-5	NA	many	CATSDRGQTETQYF	TGTGCCACCAGTGACCGTGGACAGACGGAGACCCAGTACTTC
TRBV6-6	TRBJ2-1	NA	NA	CASSILAHEQFF	TGTGCCAGCAGTATCCTAGCCCATGAGCAGTTCTTC
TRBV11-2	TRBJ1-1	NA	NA	CASSPLTGQNTEAFF	TGTGCCAGCAGCCCGTTGACAGGCCAGAACACTGAAGCTTTCTTT
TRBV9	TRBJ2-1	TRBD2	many	CASSPQGSGTLYNEQFF	TGTGCCAGCAGCCCCCAGGGTAGCGGGACCCTTTACAATGAGCAGTTCTTC
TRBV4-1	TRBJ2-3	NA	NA	CASSQSDRGGTDTQYF	TGCGCCAGCAGCCAGTCAGACAGGGGAGGGACAGATACGCAGTATTTT
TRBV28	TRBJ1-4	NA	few	CASSLENEKLFF	TGTGCCAGCAGTTTAGAGAATGAAAAACTGTTTTTT
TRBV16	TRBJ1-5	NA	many	CASSQGLGQPQHF	TGTGCCAGCAGCCAGGGTCTAGGTCAGCCCCAGCATTTT
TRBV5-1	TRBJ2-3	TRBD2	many	CASSLASSGLSTDTQYF	TGCGCCAGCAGCTTGGCATCTAGCGGGCTCAGCACAGATACGCAGTATTTT
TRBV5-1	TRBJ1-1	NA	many	CASSSGVAEAFF	TGCGCCAGCAGCTCAGGGGTGGCTGAAGCTTTCTTT
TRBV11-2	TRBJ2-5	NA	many	CASSPGQGFSAQYF	TGTGCCAGCAGCCCCGGGCAGGGATTTTCCGCCCAGTACTTC
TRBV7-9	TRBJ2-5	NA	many	CAVIRDGASETQYF	TGTGCCGTAATTCGGGACGGTGCCTCGGAGACCCAGTACTTC
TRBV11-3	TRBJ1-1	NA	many	CASSLDRGDWAEAFF	TGTGCCAGCAGCTTAGATCGGGGAGATTGGGCTGAAGCTTTCTTT
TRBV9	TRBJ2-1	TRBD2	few	CASSFSGGVLGQFF	TGTGCCAGCAGCTTTAGCGGGGGGGTCCTGGGGCAGTTCTTC
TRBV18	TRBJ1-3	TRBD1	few	CASSPGQGGNTIYF	TGTGCCAGCTCACCAGGACAGGGAGGAAACACCATATATTTT
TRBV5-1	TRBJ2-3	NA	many	CASSFIPTDTQYF	TGCGCCAGCAGCTTTATCCCCACAGATACGCAGTATTTT
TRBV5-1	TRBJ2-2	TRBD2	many	CASSDSGSEVGELFF	TGCGCCAGCAGCGATAGCGGGAGTGAGGTCGGGGAGCTGTTTTTT
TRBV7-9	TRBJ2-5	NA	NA	CASSLAWGGRETQYF	TGTGCCAGCAGCTTAGCCTGGGGGGGCAGAGAGACCCAGTACTTC
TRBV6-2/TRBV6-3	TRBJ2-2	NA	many	CASSESRVNTGELFF	TGTGCCAGCAGTGAGTCAAGGGTCAACACCGGGGAGCTGTTTTTT
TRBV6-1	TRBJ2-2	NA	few	CASSRRGGAGTNTGELFF	TGTGCCAGCAGTCGTCGGGGTGGCGCAGGAACGAACACCGGGGAGCTGTTTTTT
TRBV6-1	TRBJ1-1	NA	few	CASSELGTENTEAFF	TGTGCCAGCAGTGAATTAGGGACGGAGAACACTGAAGCTTTCTTT
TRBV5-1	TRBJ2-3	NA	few	CASSLSFYDTQYF	TGCGCCAGCAGCTTGTCTTTCTATGATACGCAGTATTTT
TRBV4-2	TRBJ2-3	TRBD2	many	CASSQDAPGGLSTDTQYF	TGTGCCAGCAGCCAAGACGCCCCGGGGGGGCTTAGCACAGATACGCAGTATTTT
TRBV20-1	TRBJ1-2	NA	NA	CSALRVDTLGYTF	TGCAGTGCCCTACGGGTGGACACCTTGGGCTACACCTTC
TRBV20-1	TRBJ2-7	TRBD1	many	CSASPGQGTNYEQYF	TGCAGTGCTAGTCCCGGACAGGGGACCAACTACGAGCAGTACTTC
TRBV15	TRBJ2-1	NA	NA	CATSRGGGSNYNEQFF	TGTGCCACCAGCAGAGGGGGCGGGTCAAACTACAATGAGCAGTTCTTC
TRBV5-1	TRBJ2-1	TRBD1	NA	CASGRAEGQGNNEQFF	TGCGCCAGCGGAAGGGCCGAGGGACAGGGAAACAATGAGCAGTTCTTC
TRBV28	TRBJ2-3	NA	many	CASTSLGRGGTDTQYF	TGTGCCAGCACCTCCCTTGGGAGGGGGGGCACAGATACGCAGTATTTT
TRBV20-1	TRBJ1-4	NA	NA	CSASGPNEKLFF	TGCAGTGCTTCAGGGCCGAATGAAAAACTGTTTTTT
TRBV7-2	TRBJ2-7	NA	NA	CASSSRDGSYEQYF	TGTGCCAGCAGCTCCCGGGACGGGTCCTACGAGCAGTACTTC
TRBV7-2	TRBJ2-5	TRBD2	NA	CASSLAVRGAGGETQYF	TGTGCCAGCAGCTTAGCGGTTAGGGGCGCGGGGGGAGAGACCCAGTACTTC
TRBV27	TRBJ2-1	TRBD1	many	CASSLLTGEVYNEQFF	TGTGCCAGCAGTTTACTGACAGGGGAGGTCTACAATGAGCAGTTCTTC